This entry features one T cell receptor beta chain sequence. TCRdb analysed the RT-PCR reads with MiXCR anew, one entry per CDR3 protein. The sample includes about 680,000 distinct CDR3 sequences, approximately 15% of them seen just once. The clonotype originates from a female donor in good health, serving as a healthy control. The sequencing sample was made of memory CD4+ T cells from blood.

CDR3 coding DNA: TGCAGTGCTAGAGACCGGACTAAATCCTACGAGCAGTACTTC. The encoded protein is CSARDRTKSYEQYF. The chain couples TRBV20-1 to TRBJ2-7; possible D gene TRBD2, 6 bases. Per germline, CDR1 DFQATT and CDR2 SNEGSKA (reference sequence). Trimming left V 0 bases short and J 1 base short, with 10 bases between. The CDR3 spans 14 residues.